Given below is one T cell receptor (beta chain) in context. Antigen unknown. This may be a read error: a much more frequent sequence differs by one nucleotide. CDR1 is MGHRA and CDR2 is YSYEKL in the germline V gene. The CDR3 consists of 18 residues. TCRdb reprocessed the reads with MiXCR, giving one entry per CDR3 protein. The sample carries a few hundred thousand distinct CDR3 sequences, 9% to 9.5% recorded once. This specimen comes from a study of T cell repertoires in cytomegalovirus infection. Study in general: Public TCR beta signatures indicated both CMV infection and matching HLA type. General study points: Based on cumulative public TCR beta family frequency, carriers of CMV plus the relevant HLA were identified. Dominant in the ex vivo response were TCR beta clonotypes restricted by HLA-C and specific for CMV.

The sample taken for sequencing was PBMCs. The chain combines TRBV4-1 with TRBJ1-2, with D uncertain. The clonotype was recovered from a human donor in good health (CMV status not recorded). Some clones in this sample may be carry-over from other donors' samples. The CDR3 region is CASSQVRAPDGHGYGFTF. The CDR3 DNA reads TGCGCCAGCAGCCAAGTAAGGGCCCCAGATGGCCACGGATATGGCTTCACCTTC.